This TCR beta chain was sequenced in a study of blood T cell repertoires in COVID-19. The overall study: From T cells, B-cell-depleted T cells, or PBMCs came the material, which was cDNA or gDNA.

This clone came up a few times. Study processing details: Amplification of reference gene primers provided the estimated nucleated cell counts. Profiled with immunoSEQ multiplex PCR; TCRdb holds only in-frame clones, not every one. The V and J calls and the clone size are those of that table, but D and trimming were determined from the DNA. The sample records just under 350,000 clones, 88% being singletons. Seattle-derived patients entered the study during active infection and were followed longitudinally. The sample taken for sequencing was peripheral blood. This receptor was identified in a woman in her 70s with COVID-19, enrolled during active disease.

CDR3 bases: TGTGCCAGCAGTGAGGTGGGGGGACCTACTCAGCCCCAGCATTTT. Amino acid sequence: CASSEVGGPTQPQHF. The chain links TRBV2 to TRBJ1-5; D perhaps matches TRBD1 (5 bases). CDR3 length: 15 residues. CDR1 SNHLY and CDR2 FYNNEI come from the germline V gene. V dropped 3 bases and J dropped 6 bases, with 15 bases sitting between them.